This is a list of T cell receptor beta chains from one sample in a study of shared T cell receptors in the human thymus. Assay used: immunoSEQ multiplex PCR; TCRdb lists only in-frame clones, some missing. The table shows about 660,000 clones, with around 89% occurring only once. These data are also associated with another study on human thymus T cells.

The sample comprised thymocytes. These receptors all stem from a boy under two years old with a congenital heart defect. Both conserved end residues are part of each CDR3. The D gene is left open where the match is weak.

v_call,d_call,cdr3_aa
TRBV12-5,-,CASGFRGQGHTDTQYF
TRBV30,TRBD1,CAWSSVRGLGVSSYNEQFF
TRBV7-2,-,CASSSRLVGELFF
TRBV5-6,-,CASPSGSRAGRKFF
TRBV5-4,TRBD2,CASSGTSGNSTSYEQYF
TRBV19,-,CASRPGAKYTEAFF
TRBV4-1,-,CASSQDVPAGVDEQYF
TRBV25-1,-,CASSDWESYEQYF
TRBV5-6,TRBD2,CASSRDYPYEQYF
TRBV19,-,CASSRTGSEAFF
TRBV4-2,TRBD1,CASSHGTGGHQPQHF
TRBV27,TRBD2,CASSLERGWHEQYF
TRBV7-2,-,CASSSLTGSGNTIYF
TRBV25-1,TRBD2,CASHASGRLGSTDTQYF
TRBV18,-,CASSPRDTPYEQYF
TRBV5-8,TRBD2,CASSLRLAGVGDTQYF
TRBV4-3,-,CASSQLVGLRGTQETQYF
TRBV27,TRBD1,CASSSRTGTYGYTF
TRBV28,-,CASSPGLVYNEQFF
TRBV29-1,-,CSARTQAYNEQFF
TRBV4-3,-,CASSQEAFASGQLDIKRETQYF
TRBV27,TRBD2,CASSLTSGYGEQFF
TRBV27,TRBD1,CASSLSPGQGVPDTQYF
TRBV29-1,-,CSVPSGHAEQFF
TRBV21-1,-,CASSAWSSGRLSVKGTQYF
TRBV5-4,TRBD2,CASSSGLAGGYYEQYF
TRBV5-4,-,CASSLALNEKLFF
TRBV7-7,TRBD2,CASSLGVAGPYQETQYF
TRBV7-9,TRBD1,CASSYFELKDRGTYNEQFF
TRBV28,TRBD2,CASRGAALAGISYEQYF
TRBV7-9,TRBD2,CASSLVELAGGGDTQYF
TRBV27,TRBD1,CASSTGTGAYEQYF
TRBV28,-,CASSLAGKETQYF
TRBV25-1,-,CASSGGIPGIEAFF
TRBV19,TRBD2,CASTPTSGKAGANVLTF
TRBV5-1,TRBD2,CASSFEREGFLNEQFF
TRBV27,TRBD1,CASTPRTGERDTQYF
TRBV27,-,CASSSPVGAGSTEAFF
TRBV29-1,TRBD1,CSAVRGQAEAFF
TRBV6-5,TRBD2,CASSPRSSGSYGQYF
TRBV21-1,-,CASIRGGGKLSTDTQYF
TRBV7-9,-,CASSLTGNYNEQFF
TRBV6-1,-,CASSPDRLFGNTIYF
TRBV4-1,TRBD1,CASSQADPQGAHEQYF
TRBV5-5,TRBD1,CASSRGQGNTYEQYF
TRBV7-9,-,CASSLFGSSYNEQFF
TRBV7-2,TRBD1,CASSPHLGQGNEQYF
TRBV15,TRBD2,CATSRESLASGPYEQYF
TRBV10-2,-,CASGEQRAPYEQYF
TRBV4-2,-,CASSQGEGDYYGYTF
TRBV4-1,-,CASSQEGGLASYNEQFF